One sample yielded the 24 T cell receptor beta chains listed below, sequenced in a study of graft-versus-host responses after intestinal transplantation (dated by TCRdb to about 2021). According to the study, the label for this sample's time point signals: cells obtained before transplantation from donor or recipient. No antigen has been identified for these receptors. Library generation was performed with the immunoSEQ multiplex PCR assay. TCRdb re-hosts the immuneACCESS table, in-frame sequences only. Its copies lack some clones; in the studies checked, an unresolved V gene accounts for under half of them, and the cause for the rest is not known. The table for this sample lists over 100,000 clones; 90% to 95% of them were counted only once. The ten largest clones represent more than 0.9% of the sample. The material sequenced was unstimulated CD8+ T cells sorted from spleen or lymph node cells, taken before transplant. The receptors were gathered from a human donor who was the organ donor for an intestinal transplant.

The rearrangement uses TRBV27 and TRBJ2-1, with 10 nucleotides matching TRBD2. The CDR3 runs to 16 residues. J lost 4 bases, V lost 6 bases, and 9 bases had no gene match. Per germline, CDR1 MNHEY and CDR2 SMNVEV (reference sequence). CDR3 loop: CASRIASGGIYNEQFF. The CDR3 DNA sequence: TGTGCCAGCAGGATCGCTAGCGGGGGTATTTACAATGAGCAGTTCTTC.

The chain joins TRBV27 to TRBJ2-3; D ambiguous. The CDR3 runs to 15 residues. Germline V gene data show CDR1 as MNHEY and CDR2 as SMNVEV (reference sequence). Trimming removed 6 bases at V and 3 bases at J, with 16 bases between. The CDR3 reads CASRPNRAYTDTQYF. The CDR3, as DNA: TGTGCCAGCAGACCTAACCGGGCCTATACAGATACGCAGTATTTT.

The gene calls are TRBV27 and TRBJ1-5, with D perhaps TRBD1 (6 bases). Trimming took off 6 bases at V and 2 bases at J, with 8 bases between the two ends. CDR3 length: 13 residues. Looked up from germline, CDR1 is MNHEY and CDR2 is SMNVEV (reference sequence). In nucleotides, the CDR3 is TGTGCCAGCAGCCCAGGGGGCAATCAGCCCCAGCATTTT. This encodes CASSPGGNQPQHF.

CDR3 residues: CASSGLATSGYTTEQFF. The CDR3 nucleotides are TGTGCCAGCAGCGGTCTCGCGACTAGCGGATATACAACTGAGCAGTTCTTC. V usage is TRBV2 and J usage is TRBJ2-1; 9 bases are a match to TRBD2. The CDR3 has 17 amino acids. Germline V gene sequence: CDR1 SNHLY, CDR2 FYNNEI. V was clipped by 6 bases and J by 9 bases; unmatched bases: 18.

V gene TRBV29-1 combines with J gene TRBJ1-3; TRBD1 matches 9 bases. This CDR3 is built from 14 residues. J gave up 0 bases and V 5 bases, and 2 bases lay outside the gene matches. The germline V gene has CDR1 SQVTM and CDR2 ANQGSEA. The CDR3 sequence: CSVTGGASGNTIYF. As DNA, the CDR3 is TGCAGCGTTACAGGGGGCGCCTCTGGAAACACCATATATTTT.

The J gene is TRBJ1-5, the V gene TRBV7-9, with D unclear. Germline loops: CDR1 SEHNR, CDR2 FQNEAQ (reference sequence). V was trimmed by 5 bases and J by 3 bases, leaving 14 bases between them. The CDR3 runs 15 residues. The CDR3 spells CASSPPGWDNQPQHF. DNA of the CDR3: TGTGCCAGCAGCCCCCCGGGGTGGGACAATCAGCCCCAGCATTTT. Supplemented by reference TRBV7-9 and TRBJ1-5, the full variable domain reads DTGVSQNPRHKITKRGQNVTFRCDPISEHNRLYWYRQTLGQGPEFLTYFQNEAQLEKSRLLSDRFSAERPKGSFSTLEIQRTEQGDSAMYLCASSPPGWDNQPQHFGDGTRLSIL.

This chain links TRBV7-3 with TRBJ2-5; D is unresolved. The V gene's germline CDR1 is SGHTA and CDR2 FQGTGA. The CDR3 runs to 18 residues. V was clipped by 2 bases and J by 1 base, with 20 bases between them. The CDR3 sequence is CASSLESRVAVPQETQYF. The CDR3, as DNA: TGTGCCAGCAGCTTAGAATCCCGTGTGGCAGTCCCCCAAGAGACCCAGTACTTC.

The chain carries TRBV28 and TRBJ1-5; 9 bases are shared with TRBD1. From germline, CDR1 is MDHEN and CDR2 SYDVKM. J lost 3 bases, V lost 6 bases, and 6 bases had no gene match. The CDR3 is made up of 15 amino acids. The CDR3 nucleotides are TGTGCCAGCAGCGGACAGGGGTTTTTCAATCAGCCCCAGCATTTT. This codes for CASSGQGFFNQPQHF.

The chain is built from TRBV11-3 and TRBJ2-1; weak D call: TRBD2 (5 bases). The germline gives CDR1 SGHNT, CDR2 YENEEA. There are 15 residues in the CDR3. Between the trimmed V and J ends, which lost 4 bases and 5 bases, there was a span of 15 bases. As DNA, the CDR3 is TGTGCCAGCAGCTCCTCCTCGGAGGCCCACAATGAGCAGTTCTTC. Amino acid sequence: CASSSSSEAHNEQFF.

This clone appeared once. This chain connects TRBV2 to TRBJ2-5; D not resolved. The DNA end favors TRBJ2-7, so the J call may be wrong. Germline CDR1 and CDR2: SNHLY and FYNNEI. This CDR3 region has 14 residues. The CDR3 loop is CASSAVGRWYEQYF. Here the CDR3 DNA reads TGTGCCAGCAGTGCAGTAGGCCGGTGGTACGAGCAGTACTTC.

The rearrangement links TRBV5-4 to TRBJ2-5, with D hard to call. V lost 1 base to trimming and J lost 2 bases, with 6 bases between them. CDR1 SGHNT and CDR2 YYREEE come from the germline V gene (reference sequence). The CDR3 runs 13 residues. Here the CDR3 reads CASSLLGQETQYF. CDR3 sequence (DNA): TGTGCCAGCAGCTTGCTAGGGCAAGAGACCCAGTACTTC.

The chain joins TRBV9 to TRBJ2-7; 11 bases agree with TRBD2. The CDR3 length is 16 residues. V dropped 2 bases and J dropped 1; count of bases not matched to a gene: 5. Germline CDR1 is SGDLS and CDR2 is YYNGEE. CDR3 DNA: TGTGCCAGCAGCGTGGGGACTAGCGGACTTTCCTACGAGCAGTACTTC. It is translated as CASSVGTSGLSYEQYF.

The gene calls are TRBV4-2 and TRBJ1-1, with D unresolved. The CDR3 totals 13 residues. Germline-derived CDR1 and CDR2 are LGHNA and YNFKEQ. V was shortened by 0 bases and J by 5 bases, with 7 bases between the two germline ends. In nucleotides, the CDR3 is TGTGCCAGCAGCCAAGAGAGGGAAACTGAAGCTTTCTTT. Protein sequence: CASSQERETEAFF.

The rearrangement joins TRBV30 to TRBJ1-1; the D gene is possibly TRBD1 (5 bases). The CDR3 consists of 14 residues. Germline loops: CDR1 GTSNPN, CDR2 SVGIG (reference sequence). Between the trimmed V and J ends, which lost 0 bases and 1 base, there was a span of 9 bases. The CDR3, as DNA: TGTGCCTGGAGTGTGGGGGGTCCGAACACTGAAGCTTTCTTT. It codes for CAWSVGGPNTEAFF.

The rearrangement links TRBV6-1 to TRBJ2-7, with D perhaps matching TRBD2 (5 bases). Germline V gives CDR1 MNHNS, CDR2 SASEGT. Trimming stripped 5 bases from V and 4 bases from J, with 15 bases between. This CDR3 region has 14 residues. CDR3 coding DNA: TGTGCCAGCAGTAAAGGAGGAGCGAGATACGAGCAGTACTTC. Translating it yields CASSKGGARYEQYF.

The J gene is TRBJ2-1, the V gene TRBV11-2, with 8 bases that match TRBD2. V was pared by 2 bases and J by 2 bases, with 11 bases of the junction left unmatched. CDR3 length equals 18 residues. CDR1 SGHAT and CDR2 FQNNGV come from the germline V gene. In DNA form, the CDR3 reads TGTGCCAGCAGCTTAAGTCTAGCGGGCCAGACCCCCTACAATGAGCAGTTCTTC. Its protein is CASSLSLAGQTPYNEQFF. The entire variable domain, with the rest obtained from reference TRBV11-2 and TRBJ2-1, is as follows: EAGVAQSPRYKIIEKRQSVAFWCNPISGHATLYWYQQILGQGPKLLIQFQNNGVVDDSQLPKDRFSAERLKGVDSTLKIQPAKLEDSAVYLCASSLSLAGQTPYNEQFFGPGTRLTVL.

The chain joins TRBV7-9 to TRBJ2-7; D is possibly TRBD2 (6 bases). CDR3 length: 15 amino acids. Between the trimmed V and J ends, which lost 5 bases and 0 bases, there was a span of 14 bases. Germline assignment: CDR1 SEHNR and CDR2 FQNEAQ (reference sequence). Here the CDR3 DNA reads TGTGCCAGCAGCCAGCCGGGACTCTCCTCCTACGAGCAGTACTTC. This encodes CASSQPGLSSYEQYF.

This chain joins TRBV7-2 and TRBJ1-1, with a tentative D call TRBD1 (5 bases). Germline lookup yields CDR1 SGHTA and CDR2 FQGNSA. V lost 1 base, J lost 3 bases, and 15 bases lay in between. This CDR3 has 16 residues. The CDR3 here is CASSLVGAFVHTEAFF. CDR3 DNA: TGTGCCAGCAGCTTAGTAGGGGCCTTCGTACACACTGAAGCTTTCTTT.

The chain is built from TRBV27 and TRBJ2-3, with D maybe TRBD1 (6 bases). Germline V gene lookup returns CDR1 MNHEY and CDR2 SMNVEV (reference sequence). V lost 6 bases to trimming and J lost 6 bases, with 13 bases between them. The CDR3 extends over 13 amino acids. DNA of the CDR3: TGTGCCAGCAGGGAAGGGGGAGTGGATACGCAGTATTTT. Its translation is CASREGGVDTQYF.

This sequence joins TRBV7-6 and TRBJ2-3; D gene uncertain. CDR1 and CDR2 from the germline V gene are SGHVS and FNYEAQ. The V gene lost 1 base and the J gene lost 5 bases, with 7 bases spanning the gap. The CDR3 contains 13 residues. In DNA, the CDR3 is TGTGCCAGCAGCTTAGGAGGCCGAGATACGCAGTATTTT. Amino acid sequence: CASSLGGRDTQYF.

This chain links TRBV4-3 with TRBJ2-4, with D possibly TRBD2 on 6 matching bases. The CDR3 runs to 15 residues. Per germline, CDR1 LGHNA and CDR2 YSLEER. Deletions cut 2 bases from V and 3 bases from J, with 11 bases between. The CDR3 is CASSQSPRDKNIQYF. For the CDR3, the DNA is TGCGCCAGCAGCCAATCCCCGCGGGACAAAAACATTCAGTACTTC.

The genes are TRBV28 and TRBJ2-7, with 9 positions matching TRBD1. CDR3 size: 15 residues. Losses at the gene ends were 3 bases for V and 3 bases for J; bases not matched to a gene: 6. Germline V gene sequence: CDR1 MDHEN, CDR2 SYDVKM. The chain's CDR3 is CASSFSGTGFYEQYF. In nucleotides, the CDR3 is TGTGCCAGCAGTTTCTCCGGGACAGGGTTCTACGAGCAGTACTTC.

The V and J genes are TRBV7-8 and TRBJ2-7, with D perhaps matching TRBD1 (6 bases). The germline gives CDR1 SGHVS, CDR2 FQNEAQ. The CDR3 spans 14 residues. Trimming removed 5 bases from V and 2 bases from J, with 13 bases in between. The CDR3 DNA is TGTGCCAGCAGCCAGGGGCTAGCTGCCTACGAGCAGTACTTC. Amino acids: CASSQGLAAYEQYF.

The count of this clone is one. The gene calls are TRBV9 and TRBJ2-7, with 8 bases identical to TRBD2. V shed 0 bases, J shed 5 bases, and the junction held 1 base outside the gene matches. This CDR3 is 13 amino acids long. CDR1 is SGDLS, CDR2 YYNGEE, per germline. The CDR3 nucleotides read TGTGCCAGCAGCGTAGCAGCGGGAGACGAGCAGTACTTC. Protein product: CASSVAAGDEQYF.